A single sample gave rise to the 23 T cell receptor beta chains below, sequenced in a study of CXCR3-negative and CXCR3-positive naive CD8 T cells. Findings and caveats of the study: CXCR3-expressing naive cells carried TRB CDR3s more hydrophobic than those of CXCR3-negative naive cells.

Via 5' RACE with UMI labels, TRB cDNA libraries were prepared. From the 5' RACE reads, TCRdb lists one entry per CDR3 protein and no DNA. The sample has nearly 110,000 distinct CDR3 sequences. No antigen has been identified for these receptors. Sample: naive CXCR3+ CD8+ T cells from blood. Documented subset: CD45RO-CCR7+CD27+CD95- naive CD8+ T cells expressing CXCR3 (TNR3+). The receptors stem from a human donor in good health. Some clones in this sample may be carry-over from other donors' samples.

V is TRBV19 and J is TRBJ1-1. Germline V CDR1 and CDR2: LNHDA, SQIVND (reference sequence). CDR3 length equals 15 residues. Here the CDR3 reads CASRSGMDPYTEAFF.

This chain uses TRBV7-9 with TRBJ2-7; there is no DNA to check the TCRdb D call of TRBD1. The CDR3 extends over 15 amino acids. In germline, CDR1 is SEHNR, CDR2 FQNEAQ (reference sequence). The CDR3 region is CASSSTGQATYEQYF.

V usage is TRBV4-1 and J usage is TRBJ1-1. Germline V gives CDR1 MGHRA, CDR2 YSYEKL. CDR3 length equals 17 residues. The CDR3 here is CASSQRRDPQRNTEAFF.

CDR3 amino acids: CASSVSGASSYNEQFF. The chain carries TRBV9 and TRBJ2-1; TCRdb picks TRBD1, but there is no DNA to check that call. The CDR3 has 16 residues. Germline V gives CDR1 SGDLS, CDR2 YYNGEE.

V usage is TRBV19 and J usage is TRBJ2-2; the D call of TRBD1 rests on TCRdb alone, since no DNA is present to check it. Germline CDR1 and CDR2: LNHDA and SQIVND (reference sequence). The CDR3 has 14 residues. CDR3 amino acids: CASSPTGSTGELFF.

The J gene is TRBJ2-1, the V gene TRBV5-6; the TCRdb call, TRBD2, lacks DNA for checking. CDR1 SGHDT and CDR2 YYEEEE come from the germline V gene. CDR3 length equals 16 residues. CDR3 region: CASTRAGTSGVNEQFF.

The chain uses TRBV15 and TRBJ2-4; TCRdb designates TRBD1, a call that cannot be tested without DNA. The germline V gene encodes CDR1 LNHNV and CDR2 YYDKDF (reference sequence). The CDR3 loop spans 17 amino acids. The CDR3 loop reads CATGARDPRRGENIQYF. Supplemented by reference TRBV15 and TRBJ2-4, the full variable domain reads DAMVIQNPRYQVTQFGKPVTLSCSQTLNHNVMYWYQQKSSQAPKLLFHYYDKDFNNEADTPDNFQSRRPNTSFCFLDIRSPGLGDTAMYLCATGARDPRRGENIQYFGAGTRLSVL.

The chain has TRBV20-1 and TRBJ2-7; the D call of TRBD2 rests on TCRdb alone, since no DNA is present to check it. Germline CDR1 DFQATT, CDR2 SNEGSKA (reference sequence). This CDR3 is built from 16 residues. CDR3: CSARGLIAGEINEQYF.

The CDR3 loop is CASSLRAQYEQYF. This chain links TRBV7-6 with TRBJ2-7; TCRdb's assignment of TRBD2 cannot be checked, as there is no DNA. Per the germline V gene, CDR1 is SGHVS and CDR2 is FNYEAQ. The CDR3 totals 13 residues.

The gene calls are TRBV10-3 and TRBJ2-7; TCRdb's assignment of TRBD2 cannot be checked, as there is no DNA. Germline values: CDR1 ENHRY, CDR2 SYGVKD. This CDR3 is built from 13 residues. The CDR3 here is CAISELAGYEQYF.

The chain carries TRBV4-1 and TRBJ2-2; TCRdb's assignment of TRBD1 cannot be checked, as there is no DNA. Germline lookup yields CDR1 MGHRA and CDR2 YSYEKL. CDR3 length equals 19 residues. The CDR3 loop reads CASSHPSGDSKAYTGELFF.

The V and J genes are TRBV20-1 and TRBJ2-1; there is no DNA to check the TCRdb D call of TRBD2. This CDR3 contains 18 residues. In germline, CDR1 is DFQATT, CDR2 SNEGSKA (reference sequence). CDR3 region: CSAREQGLAGGPYNEQFF.

The CDR3 sequence is CASSGGQGNEQYF. This chain joins TRBV6-1 and TRBJ2-7; with no DNA, the TCRdb D assignment of TRBD1 cannot be verified. Germline CDR1 and CDR2: MNHNS and SASEGT. CDR3 size: 13 residues.

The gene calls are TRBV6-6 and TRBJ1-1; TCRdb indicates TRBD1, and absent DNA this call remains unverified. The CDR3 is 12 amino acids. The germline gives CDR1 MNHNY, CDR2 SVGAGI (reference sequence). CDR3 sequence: CASSPRGWEAFF.

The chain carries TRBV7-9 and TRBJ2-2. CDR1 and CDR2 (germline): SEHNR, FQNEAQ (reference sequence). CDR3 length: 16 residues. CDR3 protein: CASSLDWAASVGELFF.

The CDR3 here is CAMLDWGQVGNQPQHF. The chain combines TRBV24-1 with TRBJ1-5; TCRdb gives TRBD1 as the D gene, but with no DNA this cannot be confirmed. This CDR3 contains 16 residues. Germline loops: CDR1 KGHDR, CDR2 SFDVKD.

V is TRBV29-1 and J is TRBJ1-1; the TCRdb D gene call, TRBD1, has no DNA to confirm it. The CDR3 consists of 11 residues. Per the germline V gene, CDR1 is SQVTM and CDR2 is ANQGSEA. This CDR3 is CSAATGPEAFF.

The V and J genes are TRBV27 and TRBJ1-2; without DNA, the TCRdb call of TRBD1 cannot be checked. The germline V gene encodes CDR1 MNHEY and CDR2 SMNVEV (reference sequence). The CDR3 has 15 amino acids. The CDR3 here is CASSLLGGTGQGYTF.

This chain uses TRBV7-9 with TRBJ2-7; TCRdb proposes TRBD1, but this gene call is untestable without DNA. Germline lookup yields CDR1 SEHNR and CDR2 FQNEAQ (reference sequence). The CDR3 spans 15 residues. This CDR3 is CASSLGDRDLSEQYF.

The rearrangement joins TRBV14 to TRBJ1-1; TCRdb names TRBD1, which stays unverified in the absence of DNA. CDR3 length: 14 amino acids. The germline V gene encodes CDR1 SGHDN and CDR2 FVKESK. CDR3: CASSLLPGWTEAFF.

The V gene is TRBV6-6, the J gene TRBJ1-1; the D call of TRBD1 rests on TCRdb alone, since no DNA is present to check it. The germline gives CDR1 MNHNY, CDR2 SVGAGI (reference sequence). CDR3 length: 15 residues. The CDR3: CASSYAGGLTTEAFF.

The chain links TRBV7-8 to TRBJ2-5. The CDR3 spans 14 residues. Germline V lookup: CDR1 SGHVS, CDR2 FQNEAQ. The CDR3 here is CASSSLYTWGTQYF.

The CDR3 spells CATSEAGNTGELFF. This chain links TRBV24-1 with TRBJ2-2. CDR1 is KGHDR, CDR2 SFDVKD, per germline. The CDR3 loop spans 14 amino acids.